The 17 T cell receptor beta chains in this list originate from one sample, sequenced in a study of blood T cell repertoires in COVID-19. Method: immunoSEQ multiplex PCR; TCRdb's copy keeps in-frame clones and lacks some. The sample holds roughly 56,000 clones, 90% to 95% seen once. Sequenced input: peripheral blood. The receptors originated from a middle-aged man with active COVID-19.

This chain connects TRBV3-1 (or the pseudogene TRBV3-2) to TRBJ2-3, with 8 bases fitting TRBD2. CDR3 length: 14 residues. Trimming cost V 4 bases and J 2 bases; bases outside gene matches: 2. Germline CDR1 reads LGHDT; CDR2 reads YNNKEL (reference sequence). CDR3 sequence reads: CASSLAGTTDTQYF. The CDR3 nucleotides read TGTGCCAGCAGCCTAGCGGGGACCACAGATACGCAGTATTTT.

This clone was detected a few times. The chain carries TRBV30 and TRBJ2-7; D is uncertain. Deletions cut 4 bases from V and 2 bases from J, with 6 bases between. This CDR3 spans 11 amino acids. CDR1 is GTSNPN and CDR2 is SVGIG in the germline V gene (reference sequence). The CDR3 DNA follows: TGTGCCTGGACCAGCGCCTACGAGCAGTACTTC. Translated: CAWTSAYEQYF.

The rearrangement links TRBV6-4 to TRBJ2-2, with 8 nucleotides matching TRBD2. The CDR3 is 16 amino acids. The V and J ends lost 9 bases and 5 bases, in that order; junction bases with no gene match: 14. The germline V gene has CDR1 MRHNA and CDR2 SNTAGT. The DNA of the CDR3 is TGTGCCAGGAGATTAGGCGGGAGGCTATATACCGGGGAGCTGTTTTTT. Amino acid sequence: CARRLGGRLYTGELFF.

This clone showed up just once. The CDR3 DNA follows: TGTGCCAGCAGCGTAGACGGATACCTAGATTACGAGCAGTACTTC. This translates into CASSVDGYLDYEQYF. The V and J genes are TRBV9 and TRBJ2-7; D not certain. Germline values: CDR1 SGDLS, CDR2 YYNGEE. This CDR3 comprises 15 residues. Trimming left V 0 bases short and J 4 bases short, with 14 bases between.

This clone was counted a few times. CDR3 coding DNA: TGCGCCAGCAGTAAGGTAACAGGGGCACGTCATGAGCAGTTCTTC. As protein: CASSKVTGARHEQFF. This chain links TRBV10-1 with TRBJ2-1; 7 bases fit TRBD1. CDR1 and CDR2 from the germline V gene are WNHNN and SYGVQD (reference sequence). Unmatched junction bases numbered 12, after V lost 5 bases and J lost 8 bases. The CDR3 contains 15 residues.

This clone showed up just a few times. The V gene is TRBV4-2, the J gene TRBJ2-7; 9 bases line up with TRBD2. Germline V gives CDR1 LGHNA, CDR2 YNFKEQ. There are 16 residues in the CDR3. Losses at the gene ends were 1 base for V and 2 bases for J; bases not matched to a gene: 6. The chain's CDR3 is CASSQASGTRPYEQYF. CDR3 bases: TGTGCCAGCAGCCAAGCTAGCGGGACCCGACCCTACGAGCAGTACTTC.

The chain couples TRBV4-2 to TRBJ2-3, with D uncertain. Trimming pared 1 base from V and 7 bases from J, leaving 12 bases between. CDR3 length: 14 amino acids. CDR1 and CDR2 (germline): LGHNA, YNFKEQ. The CDR3 coding sequence is TGTGCCAGCAGCCAAGGCGGTCGCCGGAATACGCAGTATTTT. It encodes CASSQGGRRNTQYF.

The chain joins TRBV19 to TRBJ1-2, with D maybe TRBD1 (6 bases). This CDR3 has 15 amino acids. Trimming left V 1 base short and J 6 bases short, with 15 bases between. Looked up from germline, CDR1 is LNHDA and CDR2 is SQIVND (reference sequence). CDR3 region: CASSIVQGKRNGYTF. CDR3 coding DNA: TGTGCCAGTAGTATAGTACAGGGCAAGCGGAATGGCTACACCTTC.

The chain employs TRBV2 and TRBJ2-5; D is perhaps TRBD2 (5 bases). CDR1 is SNHLY and CDR2 is FYNNEI in the germline V gene. The CDR3 sequence is 14 residues long. V shed 8 bases and J shed 1 base, with 14 bases lying between them. CDR3 DNA sequence: TGTGCCAGCCCGACAATCCGGGGCCAAGAGACCCAGTACTTC. Its protein is CASPTIRGQETQYF.

CDR3 amino acids: CASSQRTASSSGNTIYF. In DNA, the CDR3 is TGTGCCAGCAGCCAGAGGACAGCCTCCAGCTCTGGAAACACCATATATTTT. The chain employs TRBV14 and TRBJ1-3; tentatively, D is TRBD1 (6 bases). This CDR3 is built from 17 residues. With 3 bases removed from V and 0 bases from J, the gap between germline ends came to 15 bases. Germline V gene sequence: CDR1 SGHDN, CDR2 FVKESK.

This clone was detected only once. The junction does not match germline at one end; this may be a read error. The V call is TRBV12-3 or TRBV12-4, the J call TRBJ2-3, with a tentative D call TRBD1 (6 bases). There are 12 residues in the CDR3. For the CDR3, the DNA is TGTGCCAGCAGTTTAGGGACAGTTACGCAGTATTTT. It translates to CASSLGTVTQYF.

The rearrangement uses TRBV6-2 or TRBV6-3 and TRBJ1-6, with D perhaps matching TRBD1 (6 bases). The V gene's germline CDR1 is MNHEY and CDR2 SVGEGT. The CDR3 is 13 amino acids. Trimming took off 6 bases at V and 10 bases at J, with 13 bases between the two ends. Here the CDR3 reads CASSLTGRSPLHF. The DNA for the CDR3 is TGTGCCAGCAGCTTGACAGGCAGGTCACCCCTCCACTTT.

The chain joins TRBV6-6 to TRBJ2-2, with TRBD1 matching over 10 bases. The CDR3 covers 13 residues. CDR1 and CDR2 from the germline V gene are MNHNY and SVGAGI (reference sequence). J was trimmed by 6 bases and V by 6 bases; bases with no gene match: 1. The CDR3: CASRGTGAGELFF. The CDR3 DNA reads TGTGCCAGCAGAGGGACAGGGGCCGGGGAGCTGTTTTTT.

The chain couples TRBV24-1 to TRBJ2-3; D is uncertain. Germline V gene data show CDR1 as KGHDR and CDR2 as SFDVKD. This CDR3 is built from 17 residues. Between the trimmed V and J ends, which lost 5 bases and 0 bases, there was a span of 17 bases. CDR3 in DNA: TGTGCCACCAGTGCCCCCGACGTGGCAGGAAGCACAGATACGCAGTATTTT. This gives the protein CATSAPDVAGSTDTQYF.

The V and J genes are TRBV5-4 and TRBJ1-2, with a possible D match to TRBD1 (5 bases). V lost 4 bases to trimming and J lost 8 bases, with 18 bases between them. Germline V gene sequence: CDR1 SGHNT, CDR2 YYREEE (reference sequence). The CDR3 length is 14 residues. The CDR3 bases are TGTGCCAGCAGCCGGACATATCAGATGAGAGGCTACACCTTC. Protein sequence: CASSRTYQMRGYTF.

This clone was detected once. The V and J genes are TRBV7-2 and TRBJ2-7, with 9 positions matching TRBD1. V lost 3 bases to trimming and J lost 4 bases; unmatched junction nucleotides: 4. From germline, CDR1 is SGHTA and CDR2 FQGNSA. CDR3 length equals 14 residues. CDR3 nucleotides: TGTGCCAGCAGCTTGACAGGGGGTGATTACGAGCAGTACTTC. This encodes CASSLTGGDYEQYF. The variable domain in full, completed from reference TRBV7-2 and TRBJ2-7, reads GAGVSQSPSNKVTEKGKDVELRCDPISGHTALYWYRQSLGQGLEFLIYFQGNSAPDKSGLPSDRFSAERTGGSVSTLTIQRTQQEDSAVYLCASSLTGGDYEQYFGPGTRLTVT.

The chain couples TRBV18 to TRBJ2-7; TRBD2 matches 14 bases. Per germline, CDR1 KGHSH and CDR2 LQKENI. CDR3 length: 13 residues. J was trimmed by 5 bases and V by 10 bases; bases with no gene match: 4. In DNA, the CDR3 is TGTGCCACCCGACTAGCGGGAGGGGACGAGCAGTACTTC. Translating it yields CATRLAGGDEQYF.